This T cell receptor beta chain originates from a study of T cells in localized non-small cell lung cancer. The study, taken as a whole, reports: Uninvolved nearby lung showed the greatest T cell clonality, exceeding that found in tumor. There were a median roughly 54 of the top 100 tumor clones appearing in adjacent lung. Because only a single region of the tumor was sequenced, heterogeneity remains possible. A raised T cell density in blood coincided with lengthier overall survival.

The protocol was immunoSEQ multiplex PCR, while the TCRdb copy is restricted to in-frame clones and leaves out a portion. This sample has approximately 18,000 clones, with about four fifths found just once. The table lists this clone with a count of one. Its target is unknown. CDR1 and CDR2 from the germline V gene are MNHNS and SASEGT. V lost 2 bases and J lost 7; bases outside the gene matches: 7. This CDR3 is 15 amino acids long. The TCR comes from an older female donor with stage I lung adenocarcinoma. This rearrangement joins TRBV6-1 to TRBJ2-1; 8 bases line up with TRBD1. Here the sequenced sample was peripheral blood, taken before any cancer treatment. The CDR3 here is CASSEPGTGQNEQFF. The DNA of the CDR3 is TGTGCCAGCAGTGAACCGGGGACAGGTCAGAATGAGCAGTTCTTC.